These 9 T cell receptor beta chains originate from one sample sequenced in a study of shared clonotypes between healthy human individuals. Sequenced by immunoSEQ multiplex PCR; TCRdb stores in-frame clones only, minus some. This table has about 1 million clones, about 74% appearing once. Sequenced input: memory CD4+ T cells sorted from blood. Subset meaning: CD45RA-negative fraction. Every receptor here comes from a man aged 18 to 29 in good health.

The V and J genes are TRBV2 and TRBJ2-3; a weak D match, TRBD2 (6 bases). This CDR3 has 17 amino acids. Between the trimmed V and J ends, which lost 6 bases and 2 bases, there was a span of 21 bases. Germline lookup yields CDR1 SNHLY and CDR2 FYNNEI. The CDR3 DNA follows: TGTGCCAGCAGCGGGAGACTGAGTAGCGCCCACACAGATACGCAGTATTTT. This codes for CASSGRLSSAHTDTQYF.

V usage is TRBV6-6 and J usage is TRBJ1-2, with 7 bases matching TRBD1. The CDR3 has 12 residues. V lost 5 bases and J lost 3; bases outside the gene matches: 0. The germline gives CDR1 MNHNY, CDR2 SVGAGI (reference sequence). The chain's CDR3 is CASSGTDYGYTF. CDR3 DNA sequence: TGTGCCAGCAGTGGGACAGACTATGGCTACACCTTC.

This sequence joins TRBV6-1 and TRBJ2-7; 8 positions match TRBD2. The CDR3 runs 12 residues. Losses at the gene ends were 6 bases for V and 3 bases for J; bases not matched to a gene: 1. Germline V gives CDR1 MNHNS, CDR2 SASEGT. The CDR3 nucleotides read TGTGCCAGCAGGGGACTAGTCTACGAGCAGTACTTC. It translates to CASRGLVYEQYF.

The sample holds a few counts of this clone. V and J are TRBV7-6 and TRBJ2-2; D is unclear. The CDR3 runs to 15 residues. The germline V gene encodes CDR1 SGHVS and CDR2 FNYEAQ. Trimming removed 2 bases from V and 2 bases from J, with 9 bases in between. The CDR3 nucleotides read TGTGCCAGCAGCTTACATCCGGGCAACACCGGGGAGCTGTTTTTT. It is translated as CASSLHPGNTGELFF.

The chain uses TRBV27 and TRBJ2-3, with a weak D call TRBD2 (5 bases). Germline CDR1 reads MNHEY; CDR2 reads SMNVEV (reference sequence). Trimming removed 7 bases from V and 2 bases from J, with 10 bases in between. CDR3 size: 13 residues. This CDR3 is CASTTIDTDTQYF. CDR3 in DNA: TGTGCCAGCACGACTATAGACACAGATACGCAGTATTTT.

The count of this clone is one. Distinct nucleotide sequences in the sample also encode this CDR3. This chain joins TRBV18 and TRBJ1-3; D not certain. With 2 bases removed from V and 4 bases from J, the gap between germline ends came to 6 bases. The CDR3 runs 13 residues. From germline, CDR1 is KGHSH and CDR2 LQKENI. The CDR3, as DNA: TGTGCCAGCTCACCAACTGGGGGAAACACCATATATTTT. This codes for CASSPTGGNTIYF. Variable domain in full (rest from reference TRBV18 and TRBJ1-3): NAGVMQNPRHLVRRRGQEARLRCSPMKGHSHVYWYRQLPEEGLKFMVYLQKENIIDESGMPKERFSAEFPKEGPSILRIQQVVRGDSAAYFCASSPTGGNTIYFGEGSWLTVV.

The chain joins TRBV11-1 to TRBJ1-6; a weak D match, TRBD1 (5 bases). Germline CDR1 and CDR2: SGHAT and FQDESV (reference sequence). The CDR3 totals 15 residues. V lost 5 bases and J 3 bases, leaving 11 bases between the germline ends. This CDR3 reads CASSLGLIYNSPLHF. The CDR3 DNA reads TGTGCCAGCAGCCTGGGACTGATCTATAATTCACCCCTCCACTTT.

The V and J genes are TRBV7-2 and TRBJ2-7; 9 bases line up with TRBD2. V trimming: 0 bases; J trimming: 6 bases; junction bases outside the gene matches: 9. Germline assignment: CDR1 SGHTA and CDR2 FQGNSA. The CDR3 extends over 16 amino acids. CDR3 in DNA: TGTGCCAGCAGCTTAGCGGTAGCGGGGGTCCCCGGCGAGCAGTACTTC. Protein product: CASSLAVAGVPGEQYF.

This clone was observed a single time. The chain employs TRBV10-3 and TRBJ2-5; TRBD1 matches 9 bases. The length of the CDR3 is 15 residues. The V and J ends lost 3 bases and 6 bases, in that order; junction bases with no gene match: 8. CDR1 is ENHRY and CDR2 is SYGVKD in the germline V gene. CDR3 loop: CAISETGTGIKTQYF. Here the CDR3 DNA reads TGTGCCATCAGTGAAACCGGGACAGGGATAAAGACCCAGTACTTC.